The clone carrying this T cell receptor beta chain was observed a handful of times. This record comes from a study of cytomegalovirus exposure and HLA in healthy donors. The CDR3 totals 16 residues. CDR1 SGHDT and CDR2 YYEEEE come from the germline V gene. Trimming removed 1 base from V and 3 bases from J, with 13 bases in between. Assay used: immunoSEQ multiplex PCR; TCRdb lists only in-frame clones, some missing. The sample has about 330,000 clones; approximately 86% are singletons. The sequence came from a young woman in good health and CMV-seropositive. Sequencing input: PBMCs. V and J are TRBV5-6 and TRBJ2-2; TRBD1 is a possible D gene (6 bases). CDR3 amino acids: CASSLFTGPDTGELFF. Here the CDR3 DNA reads TGTGCCAGCAGCTTGTTTACAGGGCCCGACACCGGGGAGCTGTTTTTT.